This T cell receptor beta chain comes out of a study of blood T cell repertoires in COVID-19. The CDR3 extends over 16 amino acids. The germline gives CDR1 LNHNV, CDR2 YYDKDF (reference sequence). V shed 2 bases and J shed 3 bases, with 17 bases lying between them. This clone was counted a single time. The table came from immunoSEQ multiplex PCR; TCRdb's copy has only in-frame clones and leaves some out. The repertoire holds about 250,000 clones, with approximately 89% as singletons. The source of this sequence is a woman in her thirties with COVID-19, enrolled during active disease. V and J are TRBV15 and TRBJ2-7; maybe TRBD2 (5 bases). The sample consisted of peripheral blood. The CDR3 loop is CATSRQAGSGGYEQYF. CDR3 bases: TGTGCCACCAGCAGACAGGCGGGTTCGGGTGGCTACGAGCAGTACTTC.